What follows are 10 T cell receptor beta chains derived from one specimen sequenced in a study of blood T cell repertoires in COVID-19. Profiling relied on immunoSEQ multiplex PCR, and the TCRdb table lists in-frame clones only, not all of them. The sample yields more than 250,000 clones, 90% seen once. Material for sequencing was peripheral blood. These receptor sequences come from a woman aged 45-65 years with COVID-19, enrolled during active disease.

The J gene is TRBJ2-7, the V gene TRBV7-2; D gene unclear. The V end was cut by 2 bases, the J end by 2 bases, with 7 bases between. Germline CDR1 SGHTA, CDR2 FQGNSA. The CDR3 runs to 13 residues. The CDR3 sequence is CASSLTPPYEQYF. In DNA form, the CDR3 reads TGTGCCAGCAGCTTAACTCCCCCCTACGAGCAGTACTTC.

The gene calls are TRBV7-6 and TRBJ2-7; perhaps TRBD2 as D (5 bases). CDR1 and CDR2 from the germline V gene are SGHVS and FNYEAQ. Trimming removed 5 bases at V and 3 bases at J, with 14 bases between. There are 14 residues in the CDR3. CDR3: CASSPGGLSYEQYF. The CDR3 coding sequence is TGTGCCAGCAGCCCAGGTGGACTCAGCTACGAGCAGTACTTC.

V usage is TRBV7-2 and J usage is TRBJ2-1, with 9 bases fitting TRBD2. V lost 1 base and J lost 15; bases outside the gene matches: 4. The CDR3 covers 12 residues. The germline V gene has CDR1 SGHTA and CDR2 FQGNSA. CDR3 sequence reads: CASSLVLAGMFF. In DNA, the CDR3 is TGTGCCAGCAGCTTAGTGCTAGCGGGAATGTTCTTC.

V gene TRBV15 combines with J gene TRBJ2-1; D not certain. With 1 base removed from V and 3 bases from J, the gap between germline ends came to 7 bases. In germline, CDR1 is LNHNV, CDR2 YYDKDF (reference sequence). The CDR3 runs to 14 residues. Here the CDR3 reads CATSRAVSYNEQFF. The DNA of the CDR3 is TGTGCCACCAGCAGAGCGGTAAGCTACAATGAGCAGTTCTTC.

The chain has TRBV3-1 (or the pseudogene TRBV3-2) and TRBJ2-5; D is unresolved. Germline V lookup: CDR1 LGHDT, CDR2 YNNKEL (reference sequence). V shed 4 bases and J shed 0 bases, with 12 bases lying between them. The CDR3 covers 15 residues. CDR3 residues: CASSPVGTNQETQYF. The CDR3 coding sequence is TGTGCCAGCAGCCCAGTCGGCACTAACCAAGAGACCCAGTACTTC.

The chain has TRBV11-3 and TRBJ2-1; no clear D. This CDR3 comprises 13 residues. Trimming pared 1 base from V and 5 bases from J, leaving 6 bases between. Germline CDR1 reads SGHNT; CDR2 reads YENEEA. The CDR3 here is CASSLGLNNEQFF. Here the CDR3 DNA reads TGTGCCAGCAGCTTAGGACTGAACAATGAGCAGTTCTTC.

This rearrangement joins TRBV3-1 (or the pseudogene TRBV3-2) to TRBJ2-1, with D perhaps TRBD2 (6 bases). The length of the CDR3 is 16 residues. Germline-derived CDR1 and CDR2 are LGHDT and YNNKEL (reference sequence). V gave up 1 base and J gave up 2 bases, with 12 bases separating them. Written as DNA, the CDR3 is TGTGCCAGCAGCCAAGGATCGGGAGTCCCCTACAATGAGCAGTTCTTC. The encoded protein is CASSQGSGVPYNEQFF.

The CDR3 here is CAGGVTGVGEKLFF. CDR3 bases: TGTGCCGGGGGGGTAACAGGTGTCGGTGAAAAACTGTTTTTT. The V gene is TRBV2, the J gene TRBJ1-4; D may be TRBD1 (5 bases). V was clipped by 11 bases and J by 7 bases, with 20 bases between them. The CDR3 consists of 14 residues. Germline-derived CDR1 and CDR2 are SNHLY and FYNNEI.

The chain couples TRBV15 to TRBJ1-2; D is uncertain. This CDR3 contains 17 residues. Deletions cut 0 bases from V and 2 bases from J, with 16 bases between. Germline lookup yields CDR1 LNHNV and CDR2 YYDKDF (reference sequence). Here the CDR3 reads CATSRDDLGAVNYGYTF. The CDR3 DNA reads as TGTGCCACCAGCAGAGATGATTTGGGCGCAGTAAACTATGGCTACACCTTC.

This chain connects TRBV3-1 (or the pseudogene TRBV3-2) to TRBJ1-3; 7 bases line up with TRBD1. V lost 4 bases and J lost 0; bases outside the gene matches: 3. This CDR3 region has 15 residues. Germline values: CDR1 LGHDT, CDR2 YNNKEL (reference sequence). Here the CDR3 DNA reads TGTGCCAGCAGCCGAAGGACAGGCTCTGGAAACACCATATATTTT. Protein: CASSRRTGSGNTIYF.